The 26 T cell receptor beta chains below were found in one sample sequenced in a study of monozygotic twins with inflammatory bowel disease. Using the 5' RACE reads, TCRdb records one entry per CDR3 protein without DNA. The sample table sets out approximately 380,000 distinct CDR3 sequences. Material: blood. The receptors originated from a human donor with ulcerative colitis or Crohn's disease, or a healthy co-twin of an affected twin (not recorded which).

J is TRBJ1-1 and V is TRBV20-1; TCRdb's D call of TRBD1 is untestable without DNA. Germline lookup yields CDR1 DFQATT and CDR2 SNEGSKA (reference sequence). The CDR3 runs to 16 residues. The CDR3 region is CSARRPGQGNSAEAFF.

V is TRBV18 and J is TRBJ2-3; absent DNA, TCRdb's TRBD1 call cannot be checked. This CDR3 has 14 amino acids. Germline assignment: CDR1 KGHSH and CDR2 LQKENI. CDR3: CASSPLLQGGTQYF.

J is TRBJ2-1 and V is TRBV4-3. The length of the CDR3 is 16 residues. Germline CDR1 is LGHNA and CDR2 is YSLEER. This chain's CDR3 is CASSQDGLDPYNEQFF.

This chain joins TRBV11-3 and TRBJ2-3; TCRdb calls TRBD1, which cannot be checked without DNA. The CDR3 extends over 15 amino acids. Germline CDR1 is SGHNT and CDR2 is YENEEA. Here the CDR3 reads CASSGGVRRGDTQYF.

CDR3 loop: CASSEGHGFYEQYF. The V and J genes are TRBV6-1 and TRBJ2-7; TCRdb's D call, TRBD1, is unchecked because there is no DNA. The CDR3 sequence is 14 residues long. Germline assignment: CDR1 MNHNS and CDR2 SASEGT.

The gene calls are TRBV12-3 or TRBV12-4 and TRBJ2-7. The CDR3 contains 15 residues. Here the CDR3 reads CASSLSRVLAYEQYF.

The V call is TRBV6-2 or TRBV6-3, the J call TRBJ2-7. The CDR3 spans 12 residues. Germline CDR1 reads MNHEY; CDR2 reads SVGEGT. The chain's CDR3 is CASSYRNYEQYF.

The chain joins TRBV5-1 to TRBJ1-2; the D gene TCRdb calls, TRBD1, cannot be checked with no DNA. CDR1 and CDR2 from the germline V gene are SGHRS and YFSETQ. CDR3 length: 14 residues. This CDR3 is CASSPPTGMDGYTF.

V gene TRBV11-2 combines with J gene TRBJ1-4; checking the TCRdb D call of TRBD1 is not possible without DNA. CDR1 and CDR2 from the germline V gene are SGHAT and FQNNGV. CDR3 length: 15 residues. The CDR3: CASSLSTGLREKLFF.

The CDR3 here is CSARGPQTGSPYEQYF. The chain is built from TRBV20-1 and TRBJ2-7; TCRdb's D call, TRBD1, is unchecked because there is no DNA. The CDR3 covers 16 residues. Per the germline V gene, CDR1 is DFQATT and CDR2 is SNEGSKA (reference sequence).

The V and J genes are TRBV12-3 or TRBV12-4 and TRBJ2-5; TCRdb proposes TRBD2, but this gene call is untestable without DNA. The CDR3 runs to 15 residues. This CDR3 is CASSFGTRRFETQYF.

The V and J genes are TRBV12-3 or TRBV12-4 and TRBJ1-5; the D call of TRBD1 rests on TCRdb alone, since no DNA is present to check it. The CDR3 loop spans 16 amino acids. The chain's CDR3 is CASRSGAGVGNQPQYF.

CDR3: CASSEAGTGVNTIYF. V and J are TRBV5-1 and TRBJ1-3; TCRdb proposes TRBD1, but this gene call is untestable without DNA. The germline V gene encodes CDR1 SGHRS and CDR2 YFSETQ. This CDR3 is 15 amino acids long.

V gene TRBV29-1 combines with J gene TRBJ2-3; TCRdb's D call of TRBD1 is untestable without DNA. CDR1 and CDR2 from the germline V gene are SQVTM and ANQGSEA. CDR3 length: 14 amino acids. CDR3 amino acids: CSVVGQSSTDTQYF.

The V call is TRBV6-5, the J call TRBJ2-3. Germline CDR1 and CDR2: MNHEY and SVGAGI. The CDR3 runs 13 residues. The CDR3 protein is CASSYILTDTQYF.

CDR3 amino acids: CASSPPGGPGPDTQYF. The rearrangement joins TRBV11-2 to TRBJ2-3; TCRdb indicates TRBD2, and absent DNA this call remains unverified. The germline V gene has CDR1 SGHAT and CDR2 FQNNGV. This CDR3 comprises 16 residues.

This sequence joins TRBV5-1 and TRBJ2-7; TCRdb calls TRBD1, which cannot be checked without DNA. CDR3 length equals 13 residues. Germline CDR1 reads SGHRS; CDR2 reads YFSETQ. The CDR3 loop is CASRLEGAYEQYF.

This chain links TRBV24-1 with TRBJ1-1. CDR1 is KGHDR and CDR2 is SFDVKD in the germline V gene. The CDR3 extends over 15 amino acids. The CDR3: CATSDSRRGNTEAFF.

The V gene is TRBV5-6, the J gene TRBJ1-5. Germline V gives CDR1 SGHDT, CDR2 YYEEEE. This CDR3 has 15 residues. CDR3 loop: CASSLREVWNQPQHF.

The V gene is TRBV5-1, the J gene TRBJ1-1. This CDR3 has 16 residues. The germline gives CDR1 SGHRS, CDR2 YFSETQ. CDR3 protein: CASSLEGRGMNTEAFF.

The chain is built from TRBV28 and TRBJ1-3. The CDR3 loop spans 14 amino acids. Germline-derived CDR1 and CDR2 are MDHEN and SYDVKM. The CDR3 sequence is CAAAPGLTGNTIYF.

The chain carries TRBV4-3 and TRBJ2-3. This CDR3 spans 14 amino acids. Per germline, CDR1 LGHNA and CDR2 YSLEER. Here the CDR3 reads CASSQFGRRDTQYF.

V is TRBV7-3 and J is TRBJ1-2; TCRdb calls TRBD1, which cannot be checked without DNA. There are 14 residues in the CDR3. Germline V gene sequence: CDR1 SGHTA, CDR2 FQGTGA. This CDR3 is CASSYNRDRDGYTF. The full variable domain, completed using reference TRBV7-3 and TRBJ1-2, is GAGVSQTPSNKVTEKGKYVELRCDPISGHTALYWYRQSLGQGPEFLIYFQGTGAADDSGLPNDRFFAVRPEGSVSTLKIQRTERGDSAVYLCASSYNRDRDGYTFGSGTRLTVV.

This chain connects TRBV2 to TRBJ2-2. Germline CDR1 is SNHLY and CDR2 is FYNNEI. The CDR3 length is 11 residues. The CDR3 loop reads CASSGFGELFF.

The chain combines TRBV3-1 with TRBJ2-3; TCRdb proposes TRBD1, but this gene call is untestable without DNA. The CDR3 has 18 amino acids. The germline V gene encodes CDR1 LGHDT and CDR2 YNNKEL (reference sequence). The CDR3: CASSHRSDRGGGTDTQYF.

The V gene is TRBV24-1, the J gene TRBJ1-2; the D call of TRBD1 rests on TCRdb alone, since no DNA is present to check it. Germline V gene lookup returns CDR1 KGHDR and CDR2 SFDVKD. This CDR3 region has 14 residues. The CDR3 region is CATSDGTGLHGYTF.